This T cell receptor (beta chain) was documented in a study of blood T cell repertoires in COVID-19 (dated by TCRdb to 2018 to 2021). With respect to the entire study: Samples covering the acute and convalescent phases of COVID-19 were provided by collaborators in the United States, Italy and Spain. The sample metadata nearly always contained a de-identified subject ID, COVID-19 status, age in years and sex. The material from the prospective study consisted of cDNA or gDNA derived from T cells, B-cell-depleted T cells, or PBMCs. The repertoires were made available in a free public database intended to serve as a resource for research on the immune response to SARS-CoV-2. Deeply sampled blood TCRbeta repertoires from subjects exposed to, actively infected with, or recovered from COVID-19 were included in the dataset. The samples were drawn from the first 160 participants of the ongoing ImmuneRACE study and from some 1,300 subjects provided by 6 global collaborators. Where HLA class I and class II types were available, the types were taken from metadata supplied by the sample provider, not from assay-based typing. What the research found in general, with its limitations: Clinical and demographic metadata were provided uncurated, with the amount varying by source and participant.

The CDR3 numbers 13 residues from cysteine through phenylalanine. Solely the CDR3 DNA is kept, with 39 bases framed from the first base. Via the germline V gene, CDR1 is MGHDK and CDR2 SYGVNS. The germline ends are 14 bases apart after V is trimmed by 1 base and J by 11 bases. The immunoSEQ Assay, a bias-controlled multiplex PCR, was used to amplify TCRbeta CDR3 regions from genomic DNA. From the authors' description of their analysis: Within the assay, amplification of reference gene primers was used to estimate how many nucleated cells each sample contained. To quantify the absolute abundance of each unique TCRbeta CDR3 rearrangement, sequence reads were collapsed and filtered. For each sample, productive Simpson clonality was calculated as the square root of Simpson's diversity index over productive rearrangements. TCRdb's version of the immuneACCESS table is confined to in-frame rearrangements and falls short of the full clone set. An unresolved V gene accounts for under half of the shortfall where checked; the remainder is of unknown origin. V and J calls plus clone size are reproduced from that table; the DNA served to infer D and trimming. This sample is represented by 150,000 to 200,000 clones; around 80% of them were singletons. The ten top clones hold about 15% of the sample.

In the prospective study, participants were about 18 to 95 years old, resided in fewer than 25 geographic areas of the United States, and were enrolled through a virtual design. Cohort assignment in the prospective study relied on participant-reported clinical history from a screening survey and a study questionnaire. Each participant in the prospective study had whole blood, serum and a nasopharyngeal or oropharyngeal swab collected by mobile phlebotomists. Additional blood draws and questionnaires over an approximately two-month period could optionally be provided by prospective study participants. Blood samples from the prospective study were shipped frozen or at room temperature prior to DNA extraction. Details on this clone: Its antigen is not yet known. Base qualities are not at hand, and no much larger clone is one base apart.

This sequence uses TRBV25-1 and TRBJ1-1, and the D gene may be TRBD1, 5 bases matching. The clonotype was recovered from a woman in her fifties or sixties with acute COVID-19. The source material was PBMCs or T cells enriched from blood (not recorded which). The CDR3 region reads CASSEWARETAFF. The DNA reads TGTGCCAGCAGTGAATGGGCCAGGGAAACGGCTTTCTTT.